This entry is about one T cell receptor beta chain. The antigen is unknown. The sample is drawn from a study of TIL therapy for anti-PD-1-resistant metastatic lung cancer. Turning to the study itself: Tumors had a median PD-L1 proportion score of around 6.4%. Most patients had lung adenocarcinoma; a few tumors were EGFR-mutant, two ALK-rearranged; half smoked currently or formerly. Points from the study as a whole: TIL clonotype persistence in blood showed no apparent association with response.

The time point is: pre-treatment sample, taken before nivolumab and TIL therapy. Adults with stage 4 NSCLC were enrolled in a phase I trial. The V end lost 5 bases, the J end lost 5 bases, and 15 bases lay between the germline ends. The germline V gene encodes CDR1 LNHDA and CDR2 SQIVND (reference sequence). CDR3 length: 14 amino acids. Sequencing used immunoSEQ v3. Here immunoSEQ multiplex PCR was the method, and the copy in TCRdb shows in-frame clones only, minus some. The table includes tens of thousands of clones, around 79% detected once. This sequence joins TRBV19 and TRBJ1-2; D is perhaps TRBD1 (5 bases). This TCR was recovered from a woman aged 30-79 years with non-small cell lung cancer. Sequencing was performed on blood, taken at baseline. The CDR3 DNA reads TGTGCCAGTAGTCCGCTGGAGGGGCTGTATGGCTACACCTTC. It encodes CASSPLEGLYGYTF.